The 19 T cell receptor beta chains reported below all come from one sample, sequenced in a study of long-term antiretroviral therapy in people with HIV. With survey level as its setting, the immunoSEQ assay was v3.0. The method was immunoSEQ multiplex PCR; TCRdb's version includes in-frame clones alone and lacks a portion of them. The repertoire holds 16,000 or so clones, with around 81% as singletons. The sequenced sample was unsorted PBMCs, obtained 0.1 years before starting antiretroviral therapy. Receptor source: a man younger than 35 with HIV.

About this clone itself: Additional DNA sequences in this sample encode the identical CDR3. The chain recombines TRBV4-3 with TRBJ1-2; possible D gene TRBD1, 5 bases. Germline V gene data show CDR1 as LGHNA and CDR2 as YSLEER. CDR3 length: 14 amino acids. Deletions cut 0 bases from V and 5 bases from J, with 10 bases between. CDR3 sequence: CASSQDGGGYGYTF. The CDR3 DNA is TGCGCCAGCAGCCAAGACGGGGGTGGGTATGGCTACACCTTC.

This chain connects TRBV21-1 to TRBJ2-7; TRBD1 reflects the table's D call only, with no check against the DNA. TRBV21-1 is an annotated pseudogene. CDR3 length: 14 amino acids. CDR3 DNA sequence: TGTGCCAGCAGCAACCAACAGGGGATCTACGAGCAGTACTTC. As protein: CASSNQQGIYEQYF.

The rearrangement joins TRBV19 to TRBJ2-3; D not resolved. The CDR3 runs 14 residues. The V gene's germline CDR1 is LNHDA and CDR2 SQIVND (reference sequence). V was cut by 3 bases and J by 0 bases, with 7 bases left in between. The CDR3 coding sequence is TGTGCCAGTAGTATCGACTTAAGCACAGATACGCAGTATTTT. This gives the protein CASSIDLSTDTQYF.

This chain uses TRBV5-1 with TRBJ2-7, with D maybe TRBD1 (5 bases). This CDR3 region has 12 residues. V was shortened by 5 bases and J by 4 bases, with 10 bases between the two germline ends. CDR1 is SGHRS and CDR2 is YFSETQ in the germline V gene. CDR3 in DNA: TGCGCCAGCAGGCAGACAGATTACGAGCAGTACTTC. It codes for CASRQTDYEQYF.

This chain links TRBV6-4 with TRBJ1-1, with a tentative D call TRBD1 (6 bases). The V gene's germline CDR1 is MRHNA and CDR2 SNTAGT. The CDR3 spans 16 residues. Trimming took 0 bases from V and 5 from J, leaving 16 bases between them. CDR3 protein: CASSDSREGVGTEAFF. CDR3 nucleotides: TGTGCCAGCAGTGACTCGAGGGAGGGGGTCGGGACTGAAGCTTTCTTT.

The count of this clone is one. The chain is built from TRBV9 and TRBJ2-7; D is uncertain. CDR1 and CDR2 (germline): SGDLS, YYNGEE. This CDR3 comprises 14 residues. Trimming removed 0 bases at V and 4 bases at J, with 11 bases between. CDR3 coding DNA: TGTGCCAGCAGCGTAGGGGATGGTGTTTACGAGCAGTACTTC. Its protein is CASSVGDGVYEQYF.

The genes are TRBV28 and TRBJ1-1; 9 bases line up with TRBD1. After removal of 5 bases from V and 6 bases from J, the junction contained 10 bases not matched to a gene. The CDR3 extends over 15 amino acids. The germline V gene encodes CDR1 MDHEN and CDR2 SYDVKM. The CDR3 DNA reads TGTGCCAGCAGTAACTACAGGGGGCGCGTCTCTGAAGCTTTCTTT. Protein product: CASSNYRGRVSEAFF.

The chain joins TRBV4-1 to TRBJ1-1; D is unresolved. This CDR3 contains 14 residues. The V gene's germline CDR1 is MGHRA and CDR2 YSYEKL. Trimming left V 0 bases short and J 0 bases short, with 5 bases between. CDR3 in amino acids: CASSQDALNTEAFF. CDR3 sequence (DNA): TGCGCCAGCAGCCAAGACGCCCTGAACACTGAAGCTTTCTTT.

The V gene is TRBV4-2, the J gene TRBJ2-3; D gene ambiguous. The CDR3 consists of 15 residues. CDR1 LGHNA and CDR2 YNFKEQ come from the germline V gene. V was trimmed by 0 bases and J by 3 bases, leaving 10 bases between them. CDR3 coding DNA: TGTGCCAGCAGCCAAGAACTGGGTGTTACAGATACGCAGTATTTT. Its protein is CASSQELGVTDTQYF.

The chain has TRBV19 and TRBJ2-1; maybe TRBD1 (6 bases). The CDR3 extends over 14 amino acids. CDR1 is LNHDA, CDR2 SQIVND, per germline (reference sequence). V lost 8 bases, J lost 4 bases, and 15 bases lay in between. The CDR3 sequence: CASCPWGPYNEQFF. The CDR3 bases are TGTGCCAGTTGCCCATGGGGGCCGTACAATGAGCAGTTCTTC.

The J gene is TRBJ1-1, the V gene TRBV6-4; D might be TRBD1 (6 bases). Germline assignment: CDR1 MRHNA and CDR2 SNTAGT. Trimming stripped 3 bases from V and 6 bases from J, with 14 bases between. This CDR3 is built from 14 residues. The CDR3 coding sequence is TGTGCCAGCAGTGAAGATGCTGAGGGGGCTGAAGCTTTCTTT. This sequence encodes CASSEDAEGAEAFF.

The CDR3 coding sequence is TGTGCCAGCAGTCGGACTAGCCAGACCCAGTACTTC. Residues: CASSRTSQTQYF. This chain joins TRBV2 and TRBJ2-5; 8 bases fit TRBD2. With 5 bases clipped from V and 6 bases from J, the junction kept 2 bases outside the gene matches. This CDR3 contains 12 residues. CDR1 and CDR2 (germline): SNHLY, FYNNEI.

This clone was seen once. The CDR3 DNA sequence: TGTGCCATCAGTGTAGGCGGGGTAAACAATGAGCAGTTCTTC. Amino acids: CAISVGGVNNEQFF. The chain carries TRBV10-3 and TRBJ2-1, with D perhaps TRBD2 (6 bases). This CDR3 region has 14 residues. Germline V gene data show CDR1 as ENHRY and CDR2 as SYGVKD. Trimming stripped 4 bases from V and 5 bases from J, with 12 bases between.

The CDR3 DNA reads TGTGCCAGCAGTATAAGCTACGAGCAGTACTTC. Its protein is CASSISYEQYF. The chain recombines TRBV25-1 with TRBJ2-7; D ambiguous. Germline V gene lookup returns CDR1 MGHDK and CDR2 SYGVNS. Between the trimmed V and J ends, which lost 5 bases and 3 bases, there was a span of 5 bases. The CDR3 loop spans 11 amino acids.

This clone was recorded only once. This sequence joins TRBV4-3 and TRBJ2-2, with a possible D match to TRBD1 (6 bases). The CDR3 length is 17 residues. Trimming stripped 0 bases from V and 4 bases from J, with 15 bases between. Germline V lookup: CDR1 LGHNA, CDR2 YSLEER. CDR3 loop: CASSQEVPGAGTGELFF. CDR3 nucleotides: TGCGCCAGCAGCCAAGAAGTCCCAGGGGCGGGCACCGGGGAGCTGTTTTTT.

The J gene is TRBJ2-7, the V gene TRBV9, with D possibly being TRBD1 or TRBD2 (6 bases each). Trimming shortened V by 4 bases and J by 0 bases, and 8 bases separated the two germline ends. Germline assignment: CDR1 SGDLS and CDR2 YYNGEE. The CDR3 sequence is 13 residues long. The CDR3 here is CASSRGDSYEQYF. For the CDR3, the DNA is TGTGCCAGCAGCAGGGGGGACTCCTACGAGCAGTACTTC.

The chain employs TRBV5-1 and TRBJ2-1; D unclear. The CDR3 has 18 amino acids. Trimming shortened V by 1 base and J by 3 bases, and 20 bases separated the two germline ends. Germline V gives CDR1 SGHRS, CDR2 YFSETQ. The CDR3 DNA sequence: TGCGCCAGCAGCTTGCCCCTCTCAAAGGACCATTACTACAATGAGCAGTTCTTC. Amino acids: CASSLPLSKDHYYNEQFF. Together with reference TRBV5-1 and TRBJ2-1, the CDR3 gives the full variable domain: KAGVTQTPRYLIKTRGQQVTLSCSPISGHRSVSWYQQTPGQGLQFLFEYFSETQRNKGNFPGRFSGRQFSNSRSEMNVSTLELGDSALYLCASSLPLSKDHYYNEQFFGPGTRLTVL.

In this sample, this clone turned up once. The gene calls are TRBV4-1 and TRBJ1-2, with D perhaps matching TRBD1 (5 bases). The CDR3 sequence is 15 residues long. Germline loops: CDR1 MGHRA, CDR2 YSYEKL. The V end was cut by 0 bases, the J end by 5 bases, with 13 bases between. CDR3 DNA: TGCGCCAGCAGCCAAGATAGGAGGGACGGGTATGGCTACACCTTC. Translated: CASSQDRRDGYGYTF.

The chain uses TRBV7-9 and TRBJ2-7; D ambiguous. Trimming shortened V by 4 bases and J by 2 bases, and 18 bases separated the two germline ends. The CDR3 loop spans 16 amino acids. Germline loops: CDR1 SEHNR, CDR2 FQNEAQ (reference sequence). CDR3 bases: TGTGCCAGCAGCTCGCCTCGCCTTCGACTGACCTACGAGCAGTACTTC. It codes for CASSSPRLRLTYEQYF.